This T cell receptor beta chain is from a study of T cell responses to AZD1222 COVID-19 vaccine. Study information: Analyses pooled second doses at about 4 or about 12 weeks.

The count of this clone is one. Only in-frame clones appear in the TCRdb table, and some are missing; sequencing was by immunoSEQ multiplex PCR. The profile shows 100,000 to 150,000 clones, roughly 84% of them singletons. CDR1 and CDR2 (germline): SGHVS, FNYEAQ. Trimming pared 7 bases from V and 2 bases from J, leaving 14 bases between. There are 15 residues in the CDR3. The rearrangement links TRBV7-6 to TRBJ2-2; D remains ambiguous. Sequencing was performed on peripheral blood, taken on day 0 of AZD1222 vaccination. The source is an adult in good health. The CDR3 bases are TGTGCCAGCACCCCCGGTCGAGTAAACACCGGGGAGCTGTTTTTT. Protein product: CASTPGRVNTGELFF.